This T cell receptor beta chain came from a study of blood T cells in healthy people across ages. In regard to this clonotype: Its antigen is still unknown.

CDR3 length equals 14 residues. The J segment lost 4 bases and the V segment lost 1 base, leaving 4 bases of the junction unmatched. Per the germline V gene, CDR1 is GTSNPN and CDR2 is SVGIG (reference sequence). Study-wide findings and caveats: Unknown donor CMV status possibly confounded expanded clonotype changes.

A second PCR of about 6 to 12 cycles used a sample-barcoded 5' primer and a J-beta primer mix. One entry per CDR3 protein results from TCRdb running MiXCR on the 5' RACE reads. The repertoire includes about 1.1 million distinct CDR3 sequences, approximately 38% of them detected once, and roughly 13% sits in the top ten. Sequenced material: blood. The TCR sequence derives from a man aged 18-30 years in good health. The chain joins TRBV30 to TRBJ1-2; 9 positions match TRBD1. The CDR3: CAWSADRGPYGYTF. The DNA for the CDR3 is TGTGCCTGGAGTGCGGACAGGGGACCCTATGGCTACACCTTC.